This TCR beta chain was captured in a study of blood T cell repertoires in COVID-19. Across the whole study: The study drew acute and convalescent COVID-19 samples from the United States, Italy and Spain.

V shed 10 bases and J shed 3 bases, with 12 bases lying between them. The CDR3 extends over 12 amino acids. Per germline, CDR1 LNHDA and CDR2 SQIVND (reference sequence). Enrollment of patients from Seattle took place during active infection, with longitudinal follow-up. Authors' analysis steps: Reference gene primer amplification in the assay estimated nucleated cell counts. Data came from immunoSEQ multiplex PCR; TCRdb stores just in-frame clones and leaves some out. For V, J and clone size, that table is used; D and trimming come from the DNA. The sample lists 100,000 to 150,000 clones, more than 80% occurring once.

The sequence was obtained from a woman aged 80 or over with COVID-19, enrolled during active disease. V and J are TRBV19 and TRBJ1-1; perhaps TRBD1 as D (6 bases). The sequenced sample consisted of peripheral blood. The CDR3 loop is CATSDRYTEAFF. The CDR3, as DNA: TGTGCCACCTCGGACAGATACACTGAAGCTTTCTTT.